This TCR beta chain comes out of a study of blood T cell repertoires in COVID-19. Overall study context: Spain, Italy and the United States supplied samples that represented acute and convalescent COVID-19. Sources were T cells, B-cell-depleted T cells, or PBMCs; the material itself was cDNA or gDNA.

Assay: immunoSEQ multiplex PCR; the TCRdb copy retains only in-frame clones and omits some. The data show approximately 300,000 clones, with about nine tenths seen just once and 1% held by the top ten. Sequencing was carried out using peripheral blood. This clonotype was sampled from a man aged 45-60 years with active or convalescent COVID-19.

The CDR3 region has the DNA TGTGCCAGCAGTAACCGGGACAGGGGGCTCACCGAGCAGTACTTC. Residues: CASSNRDRGLTEQYF. The rearrangement joins TRBV6-7 to TRBJ2-7; 12 bases fit TRBD1. TRBV6-7 has ORF status, its function being uncertain. The CDR3 runs to 15 residues. J lost 6 bases, V lost 5 bases, and 8 bases had no gene match.